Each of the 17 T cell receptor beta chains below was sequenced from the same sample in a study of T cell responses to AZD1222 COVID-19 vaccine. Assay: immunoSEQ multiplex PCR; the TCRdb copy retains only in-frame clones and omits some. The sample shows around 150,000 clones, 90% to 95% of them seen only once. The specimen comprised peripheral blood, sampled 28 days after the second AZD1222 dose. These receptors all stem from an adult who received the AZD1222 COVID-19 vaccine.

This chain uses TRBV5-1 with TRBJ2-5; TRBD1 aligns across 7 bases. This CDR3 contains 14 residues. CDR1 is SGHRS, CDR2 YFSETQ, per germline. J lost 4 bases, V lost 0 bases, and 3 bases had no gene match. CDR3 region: CASSLEGTVETQYF. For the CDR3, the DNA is TGCGCCAGCAGCTTGGAGGGGACAGTAGAGACCCAGTACTTC.

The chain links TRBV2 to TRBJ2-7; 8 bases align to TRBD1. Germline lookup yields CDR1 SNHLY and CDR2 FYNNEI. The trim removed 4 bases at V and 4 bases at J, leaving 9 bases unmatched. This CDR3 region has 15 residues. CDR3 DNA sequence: TGTGCCAGCAGTGGGTCAGGGGGCCAAGCTTACGAGCAGTACTTC. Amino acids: CASSGSGGQAYEQYF. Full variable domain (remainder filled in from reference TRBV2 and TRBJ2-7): EPEVTQTPSHQVTQMGQEVILRCVPISNHLYFYWYRQILGQKVEFLVSFYNNEISEKSEIFDDQFSVERPDGSNFTLKIRSTKLEDSAMYFCASSGSGGQAYEQYFGPGTRLTVT.

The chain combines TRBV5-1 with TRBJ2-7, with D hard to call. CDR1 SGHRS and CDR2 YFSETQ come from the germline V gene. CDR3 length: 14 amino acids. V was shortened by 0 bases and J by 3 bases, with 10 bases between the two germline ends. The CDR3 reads CASSLALGGYEQYF. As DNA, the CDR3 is TGCGCCAGCAGCTTGGCCTTGGGTGGCTACGAGCAGTACTTC.

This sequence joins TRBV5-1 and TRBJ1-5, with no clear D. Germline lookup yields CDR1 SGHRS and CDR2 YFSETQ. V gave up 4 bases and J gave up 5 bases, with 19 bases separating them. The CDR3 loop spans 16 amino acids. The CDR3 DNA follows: TGCGCCAGCAGCCCAACTGGACGGGAAAGGGATCAGCCCCAGCATTTT. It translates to CASSPTGRERDQPQHF.

The chain's CDR3 is CASSDRAEAFF. The CDR3 region has the DNA TGTGCCAGCAGCGACCGTGCGGAAGCTTTCTTT. The chain carries TRBV11-3 and TRBJ1-1; no firm D call. With 5 bases removed from V and 8 bases from J, the gap between germline ends came to 9 bases. Germline-derived CDR1 and CDR2 are SGHNT and YENEEA. The CDR3 totals 11 residues.

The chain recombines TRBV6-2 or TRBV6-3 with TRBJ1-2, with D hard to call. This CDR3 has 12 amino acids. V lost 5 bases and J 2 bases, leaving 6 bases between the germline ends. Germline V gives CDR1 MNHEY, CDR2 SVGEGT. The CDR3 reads CASSPGNYGYTF. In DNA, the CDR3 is TGTGCCAGCAGTCCCGGAAACTATGGCTACACCTTC.

This CDR3 reads CASLAGHTDTQYF. CDR3 DNA sequence: TGTGCCAGCTTAGCGGGGCACACAGATACGCAGTATTTT. The chain is built from TRBV6-6 and TRBJ2-3; 8 bases agree with TRBD2. Germline V gene data show CDR1 as MNHNY and CDR2 as SVGAGI (reference sequence). With 8 bases clipped from V and 2 bases from J, the junction kept 3 bases outside the gene matches. This CDR3 contains 13 residues.

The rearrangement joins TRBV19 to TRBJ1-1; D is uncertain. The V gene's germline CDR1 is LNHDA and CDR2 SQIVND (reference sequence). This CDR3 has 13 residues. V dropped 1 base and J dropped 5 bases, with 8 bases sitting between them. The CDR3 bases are TGTGCCAGTAGTATAGGCGGTGGGACTGAAGCTTTCTTT. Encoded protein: CASSIGGGTEAFF.

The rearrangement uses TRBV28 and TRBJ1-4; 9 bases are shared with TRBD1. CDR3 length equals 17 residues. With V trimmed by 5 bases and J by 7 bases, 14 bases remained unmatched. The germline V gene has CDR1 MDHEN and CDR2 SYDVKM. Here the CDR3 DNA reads TGTGCCAGCAGTCTCGAATTGGGACAGGGCAACGGTGAAAAACTGTTTTTT. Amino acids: CASSLELGQGNGEKLFF.

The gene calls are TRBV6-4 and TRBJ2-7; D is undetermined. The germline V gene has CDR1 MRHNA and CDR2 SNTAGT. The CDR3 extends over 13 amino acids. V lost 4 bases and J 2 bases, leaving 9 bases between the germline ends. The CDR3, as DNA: TGTGCCAGCAGTGGATTCTTGACCTACGAGCAGTACTTC. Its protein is CASSGFLTYEQYF.

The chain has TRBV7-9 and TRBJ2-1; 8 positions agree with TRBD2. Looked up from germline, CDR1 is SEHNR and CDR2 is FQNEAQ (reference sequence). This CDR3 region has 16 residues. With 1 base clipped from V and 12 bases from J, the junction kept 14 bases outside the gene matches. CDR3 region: CASSLEGLAPQLGQFF. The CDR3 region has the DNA TGTGCCAGCAGCTTAGAAGGACTAGCCCCACAATTAGGGCAGTTCTTC.

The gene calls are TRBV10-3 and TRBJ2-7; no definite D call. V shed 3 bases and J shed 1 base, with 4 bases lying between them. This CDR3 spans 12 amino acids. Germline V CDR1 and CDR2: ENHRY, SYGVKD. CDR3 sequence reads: CAISDNSYEQYF. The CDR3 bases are TGTGCCATCAGTGACAATTCCTACGAGCAGTACTTC.

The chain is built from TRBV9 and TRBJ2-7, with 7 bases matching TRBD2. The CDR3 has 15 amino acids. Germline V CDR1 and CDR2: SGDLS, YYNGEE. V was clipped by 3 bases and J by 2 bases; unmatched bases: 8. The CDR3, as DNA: TGTGCCAGCAGCGCGACGGGAGGAGCAGCCTACGAGCAGTACTTC. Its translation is CASSATGGAAYEQYF.

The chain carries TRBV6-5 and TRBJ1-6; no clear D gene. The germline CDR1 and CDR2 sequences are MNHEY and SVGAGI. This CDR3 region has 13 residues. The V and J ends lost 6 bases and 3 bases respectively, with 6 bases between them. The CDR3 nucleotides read TGTGCCAGCAGAGATCGCTATAATTCACCCCTCCACTTT. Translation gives CASRDRYNSPLHF.

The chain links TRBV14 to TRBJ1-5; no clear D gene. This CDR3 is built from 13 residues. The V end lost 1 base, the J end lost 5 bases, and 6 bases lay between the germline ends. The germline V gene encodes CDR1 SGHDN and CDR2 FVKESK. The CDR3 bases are TGTGCCAGCAGCCAAGGAATCGATCAGCCCCAGCATTTT. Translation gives CASSQGIDQPQHF.

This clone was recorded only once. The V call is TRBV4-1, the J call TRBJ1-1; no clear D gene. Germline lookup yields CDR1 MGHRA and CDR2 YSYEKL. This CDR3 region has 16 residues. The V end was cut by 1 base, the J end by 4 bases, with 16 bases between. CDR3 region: CASSQVGNGISTEAFF. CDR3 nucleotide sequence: TGCGCCAGCAGCCAAGTCGGCAATGGTATAAGCACTGAAGCTTTCTTT.

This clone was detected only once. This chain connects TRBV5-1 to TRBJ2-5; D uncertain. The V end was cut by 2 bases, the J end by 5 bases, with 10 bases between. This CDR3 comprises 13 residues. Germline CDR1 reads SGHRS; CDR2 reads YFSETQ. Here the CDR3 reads CASSLGVLETQYF. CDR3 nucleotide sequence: TGCGCCAGCAGCTTAGGTGTTCTGGAGACCCAGTACTTC.